This TCR beta chain originates from a study of blood T cell repertoires in COVID-19. Study-wide background: Samples taken during acute and convalescent COVID-19 were collected in the United States, Italy and Spain. From T cells, B-cell-depleted T cells, or PBMCs came the material, which was cDNA or gDNA.

In the original processing: It was from reference gene primer amplification that nucleated cell counts were estimated. Assay: immunoSEQ multiplex PCR; the TCRdb copy retains only in-frame clones and omits some. The DNA was the basis for D and trimming; V, J and clone size are from that table. The repertoire includes 80,000 to 100,000 clones, roughly 87% of them detected once, and roughly 4.3% sits in the top ten. The sequencing sample was made of peripheral blood. This TCR derives from a man between 65 and 79 years old with acute or convalescent COVID-19.

The CDR3 loop is CASSEGDSPLHF. The CDR3 nucleotides are TGCGCCAGCAGTGAAGGGGATTCACCCCTCCACTTT. This chain connects TRBV10-1 to TRBJ1-6, with D perhaps TRBD1 (5 bases). The CDR3 has 12 residues. Germline lookup yields CDR1 WNHNN and CDR2 SYGVQD (reference sequence). Trimming took 3 bases from V and 8 from J, leaving 5 bases between them.